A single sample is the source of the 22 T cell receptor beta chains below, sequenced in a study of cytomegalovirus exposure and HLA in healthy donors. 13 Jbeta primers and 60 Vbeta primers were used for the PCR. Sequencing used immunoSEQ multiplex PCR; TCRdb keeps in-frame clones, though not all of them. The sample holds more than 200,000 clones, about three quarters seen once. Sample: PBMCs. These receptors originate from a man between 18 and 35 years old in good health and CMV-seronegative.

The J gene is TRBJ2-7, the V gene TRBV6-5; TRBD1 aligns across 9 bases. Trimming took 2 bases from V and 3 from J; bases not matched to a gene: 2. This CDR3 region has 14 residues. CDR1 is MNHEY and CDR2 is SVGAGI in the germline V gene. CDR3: CASSYGTGLYEQYF. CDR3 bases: TGTGCCAGCAGTTACGGGACAGGGCTCTACGAGCAGTACTTC.

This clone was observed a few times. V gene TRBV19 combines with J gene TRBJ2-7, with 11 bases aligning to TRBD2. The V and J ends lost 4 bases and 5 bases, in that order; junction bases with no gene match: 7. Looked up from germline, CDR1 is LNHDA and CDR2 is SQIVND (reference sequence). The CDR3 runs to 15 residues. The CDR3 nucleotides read TGTGCCAGTAGTACGGAGACTAGCGGGACCGACGAGCAGTACTTC. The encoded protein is CASSTETSGTDEQYF.

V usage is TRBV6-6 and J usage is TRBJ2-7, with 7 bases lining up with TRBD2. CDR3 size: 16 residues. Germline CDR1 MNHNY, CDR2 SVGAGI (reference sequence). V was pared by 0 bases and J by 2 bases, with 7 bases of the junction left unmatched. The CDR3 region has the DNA TGTGCCAGCAGTTACTCTACGGGGAGGGCCCCCTACGAGCAGTACTTC. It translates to CASSYSTGRAPYEQYF.

CDR3 bases: TGTGCCAGCTCACCCCTCCAGGGAACAAACACCGGGGAGCTGTTTTTT. Translation: CASSPLQGTNTGELFF. The J gene is TRBJ2-2, the V gene TRBV18, with D perhaps TRBD1 (5 bases). Germline values: CDR1 KGHSH, CDR2 LQKENI. Trimming took off 3 bases at V and 2 bases at J, with 13 bases between the two ends. The CDR3 sequence is 16 residues long.

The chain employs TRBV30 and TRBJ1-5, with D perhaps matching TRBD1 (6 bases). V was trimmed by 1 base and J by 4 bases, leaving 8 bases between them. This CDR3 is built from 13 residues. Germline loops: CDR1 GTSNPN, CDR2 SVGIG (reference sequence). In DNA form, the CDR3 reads TGTGCCTGGAGTGCTACAGGGAATCAGCCCCAGCATTTT. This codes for CAWSATGNQPQHF.

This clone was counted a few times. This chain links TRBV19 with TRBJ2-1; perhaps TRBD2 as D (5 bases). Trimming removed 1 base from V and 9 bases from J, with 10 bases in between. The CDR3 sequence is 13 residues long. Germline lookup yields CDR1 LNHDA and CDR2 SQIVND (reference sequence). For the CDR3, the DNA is TGTGCCAGTAGTATAGCCCCTCGGGGTGAGCAGTTCTTC. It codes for CASSIAPRGEQFF.

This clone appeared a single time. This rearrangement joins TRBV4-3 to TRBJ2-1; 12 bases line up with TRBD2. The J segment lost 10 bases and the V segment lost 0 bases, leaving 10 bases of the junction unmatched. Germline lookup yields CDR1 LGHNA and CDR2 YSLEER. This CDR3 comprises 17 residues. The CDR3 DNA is TGCGCCAGCAGCCAAGAAGGGCTAGCGGGAGGGCCCCGAGAGCAGTTCTTC. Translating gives CASSQEGLAGGPREQFF.

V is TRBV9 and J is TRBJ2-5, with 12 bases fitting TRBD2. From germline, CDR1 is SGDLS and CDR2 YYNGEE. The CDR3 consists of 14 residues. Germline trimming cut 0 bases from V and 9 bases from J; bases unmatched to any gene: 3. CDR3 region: CASSVGSSGGAQYF. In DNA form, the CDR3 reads TGTGCCAGCAGCGTAGGTTCTAGCGGGGGGGCCCAGTACTTC.

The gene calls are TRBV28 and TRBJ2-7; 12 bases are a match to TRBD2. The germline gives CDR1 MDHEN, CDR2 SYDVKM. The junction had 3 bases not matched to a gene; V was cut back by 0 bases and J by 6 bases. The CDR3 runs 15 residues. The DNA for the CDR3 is TGTGCCAGCAGTTTATGGGCTAGCGGGAGGGGCGAGCAGTACTTC. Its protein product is CASSLWASGRGEQYF.

DNA for the CDR3: TGTGCCAGCAGTTTGACCGGGACAGACTATGGCTACACCTTC. This translates into CASSLTGTDYGYTF. V usage is TRBV6-6 and J usage is TRBJ1-2; TRBD1 matches 7 bases. Per germline, CDR1 MNHNY and CDR2 SVGAGI (reference sequence). Germline trimming cut 4 bases from V and 3 bases from J; bases unmatched to any gene: 5. This CDR3 contains 14 residues.

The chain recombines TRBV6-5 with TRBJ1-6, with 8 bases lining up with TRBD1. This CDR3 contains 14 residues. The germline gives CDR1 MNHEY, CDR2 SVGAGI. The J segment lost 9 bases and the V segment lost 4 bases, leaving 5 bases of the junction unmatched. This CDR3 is CASSSDRGRSPLHF. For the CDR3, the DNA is TGTGCCAGCAGTTCCGACAGGGGTCGTTCACCCCTCCACTTT.

DNA for the CDR3: TGCGCCAGCAGCTTGAGGGACAGCACCTACGAGCAGTACTTC. Translation gives CASSLRDSTYEQYF. V and J are TRBV5-1 and TRBJ2-7, with 7 bases aligning to TRBD1. Trimming took 1 base from V and 2 from J; bases not matched to a gene: 3. The CDR3 is 14 residues long. Germline V CDR1 and CDR2: SGHRS, YFSETQ.

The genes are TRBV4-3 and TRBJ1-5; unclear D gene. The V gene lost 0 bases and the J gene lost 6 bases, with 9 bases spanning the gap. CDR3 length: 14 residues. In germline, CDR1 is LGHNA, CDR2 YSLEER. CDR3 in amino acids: CASSQDQEAQPQHF. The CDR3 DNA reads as TGCGCCAGCAGCCAAGATCAGGAGGCTCAGCCCCAGCATTTT.

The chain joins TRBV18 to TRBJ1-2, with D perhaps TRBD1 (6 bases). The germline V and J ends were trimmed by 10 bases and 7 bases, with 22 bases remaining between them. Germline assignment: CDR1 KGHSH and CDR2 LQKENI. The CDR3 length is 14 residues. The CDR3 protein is CATRGDKGTLGYTF. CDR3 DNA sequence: TGTGCCACCCGAGGGGACAAAGGTACTCTTGGCTACACCTTC.

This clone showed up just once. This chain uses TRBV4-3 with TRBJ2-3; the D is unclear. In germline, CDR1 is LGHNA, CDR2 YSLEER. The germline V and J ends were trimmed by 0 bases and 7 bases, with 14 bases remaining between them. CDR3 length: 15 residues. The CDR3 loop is CASSQDVGIAYTQYF. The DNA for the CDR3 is TGCGCCAGCAGCCAAGATGTTGGAATAGCCTATACGCAGTATTTT.

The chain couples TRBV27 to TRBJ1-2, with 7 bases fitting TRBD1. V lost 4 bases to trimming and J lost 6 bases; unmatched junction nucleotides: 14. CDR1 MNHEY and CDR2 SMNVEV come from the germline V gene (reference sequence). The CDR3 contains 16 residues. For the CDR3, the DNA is TGTGCCAGCAGTTCCAAAGGGGCGACAGGGATCCATGGCTACACCTTC. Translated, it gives CASSSKGATGIHGYTF.

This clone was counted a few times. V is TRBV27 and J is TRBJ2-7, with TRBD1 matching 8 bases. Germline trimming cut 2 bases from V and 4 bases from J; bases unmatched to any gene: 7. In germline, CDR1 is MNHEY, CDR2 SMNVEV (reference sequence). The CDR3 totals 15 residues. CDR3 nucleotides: TGTGCCAGCAGTTTAATTATGCAGGGGGCTTACGAGCAGTACTTC. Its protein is CASSLIMQGAYEQYF.

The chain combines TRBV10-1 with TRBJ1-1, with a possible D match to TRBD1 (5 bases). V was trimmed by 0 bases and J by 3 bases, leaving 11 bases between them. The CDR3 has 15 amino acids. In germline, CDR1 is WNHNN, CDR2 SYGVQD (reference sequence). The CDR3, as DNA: TGCGCCAGCAGTGAGTCGCGGGGGGAGGACACTGAAGCTTTCTTT. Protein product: CASSESRGEDTEAFF.

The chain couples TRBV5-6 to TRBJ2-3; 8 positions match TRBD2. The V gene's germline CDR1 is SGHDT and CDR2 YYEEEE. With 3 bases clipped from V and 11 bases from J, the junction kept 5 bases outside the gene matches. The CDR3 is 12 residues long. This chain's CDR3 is CASSSSSGGQYF. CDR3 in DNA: TGTGCCAGCAGCTCGAGCAGCGGGGGGCAGTATTTT. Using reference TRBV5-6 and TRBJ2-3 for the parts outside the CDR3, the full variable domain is DAGVTQSPTHLIKTRGQQVTLRCSPKSGHDTVSWYQQALGQGPQFIFQYYEEEERQRGNFPDRFSGHQFPNYSSELNVNALLLGDSALYLCASSSSSGGQYFGPGTRLTVL.

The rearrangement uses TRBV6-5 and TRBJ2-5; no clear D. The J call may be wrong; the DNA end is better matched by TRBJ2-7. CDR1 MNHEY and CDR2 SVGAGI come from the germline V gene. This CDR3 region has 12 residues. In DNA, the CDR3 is TGTGCCAGCAGGTCCCCCTCCTACGAGCAGTACTTC. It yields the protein CASRSPSYEQYF.

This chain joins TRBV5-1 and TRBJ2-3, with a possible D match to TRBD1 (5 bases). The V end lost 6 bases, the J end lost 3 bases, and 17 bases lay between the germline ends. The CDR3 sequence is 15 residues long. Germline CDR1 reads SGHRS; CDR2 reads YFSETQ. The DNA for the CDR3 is TGCGCCAGCAACATTGGGAATGGGGCTACAGATACGCAGTATTTT. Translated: CASNIGNGATDTQYF.

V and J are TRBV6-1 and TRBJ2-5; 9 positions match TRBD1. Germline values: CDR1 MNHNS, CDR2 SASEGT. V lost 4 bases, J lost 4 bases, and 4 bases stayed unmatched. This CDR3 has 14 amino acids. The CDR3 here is CASSAATGGETQYF. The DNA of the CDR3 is TGTGCCAGCAGTGCAGCGACAGGGGGAGAGACCCAGTACTTC.